This T cell receptor (beta chain) was sequenced in a study of blood T cell repertoires in COVID-19. Overall study: PBMCs, B-cell-depleted T cells, or T cells provided the cDNA or gDNA that made up the material.

Profiling relied on immunoSEQ multiplex PCR, and the TCRdb table lists in-frame clones only, not all of them. The sample lists roughly 150,000 clones; approximately 86% were seen once. Seattle participants joined during active infection and were tracked over time. Germline-derived CDR1 and CDR2 are SGHTA and FQGNSA. The CDR3 is made up of 14 amino acids. Trimming took 3 bases from V and 4 from J, leaving 11 bases between them. This clone was recorded only once. Sequencing was carried out using peripheral blood. This chain links TRBV7-2 with TRBJ2-3; TRBD1 might be the D (5 bases). The clonotype comes from a woman older than 75 with COVID-19, enrolled during active disease. The CDR3 DNA reads TGTGCCAGCAGCTTCGGCCAGGGCGCAGATACGCAGTATTTT. Protein sequence: CASSFGQGADTQYF.